The next 18 T cell receptor beta chains were all read from a single sample in a study of CD8+ T cells in alopecia areata. After isolation, RNA underwent reverse transcription to generate cDNA as the sequencing template. Some clones are missing from TCRdb's copy, which holds only in-frame ones; the method was immunoSEQ multiplex PCR. Of 210,000 or so clones in the sample, around 65% were seen once. Specified treatment: oral pan-JAK inhibitor, 5-10 mg twice daily. The sequencing used CD4+ T cells sorted from blood, collected at approximately week 42, from a patient treated with tofacitinib. Receptors originate from a human donor with alopecia areata.

This clone was counted between two and nine times. The rearrangement joins TRBV7-2 to TRBJ2-3; TRBD1 matches at 9 bases. There are 18 residues in the CDR3. Per the germline V gene, CDR1 is SGHTA and CDR2 is FQGNSA. The ends lost 1 base at V and 3 bases at J; junction bases unmatched: 11. CDR3 sequence (DNA): TGTGCCAGCAGCTTAGGAGACCTGGGACAGGGATTAACAGATACGCAGTATTTT. Translation: CASSLGDLGQGLTDTQYF. Full variable domain (rest looked up from reference TRBV7-2 and TRBJ2-3): GAGVSQSPSNKVTEKGKDVELRCDPISGHTALYWYRQSLGQGLEFLIYFQGNSAPDKSGLPSDRFSAERTGGSVSTLTIQRTQQEDSAVYLCASSLGDLGQGLTDTQYFGPGTRLTVL.

This clone qualifies as medium-sized. The chain joins TRBV11-2 to TRBJ2-1, with TRBD2 as a possible D gene (6 bases). Germline assignment: CDR1 SGHAT and CDR2 FQNNGV. Between the trimmed V and J ends, which lost 4 bases and 1 base, there was a span of 11 bases. This CDR3 is built from 15 residues. DNA for the CDR3: TGTGCCAGCAGCTCGACTAGGCAATCCTACAATGAGCAGTTCTTC. Protein: CASSSTRQSYNEQFF.

The rearrangement links TRBV5-1 to TRBJ1-3; the D is unclear. CDR3 size: 13 residues. Germline assignment: CDR1 SGHRS and CDR2 YFSETQ. Trimming left V 0 bases short and J 3 bases short, with 4 bases between. The CDR3 is CASSLGSGNTIYF. In DNA, the CDR3 is TGCGCCAGCAGCTTGGGCAGTGGAAACACCATATATTTT. Full variable domain (remainder filled in from reference TRBV5-1 and TRBJ1-3): KAGVTQTPRYLIKTRGQQVTLSCSPISGHRSVSWYQQTPGQGLQFLFEYFSETQRNKGNFPGRFSGRQFSNSRSEMNVSTLELGDSALYLCASSLGSGNTIYFGEGSWLTVV.

The chain is built from TRBV5-1 and TRBJ1-1; 9 bases line up with TRBD1. The germline CDR1 and CDR2 sequences are SGHRS and YFSETQ. V dropped 5 bases and J dropped 3; count of bases not matched to a gene: 11. The CDR3 is made up of 16 amino acids. The CDR3 is CASRRTGGRGDTEAFF. CDR3 DNA: TGCGCCAGCAGAAGAACAGGGGGCCGGGGTGACACTGAAGCTTTCTTT.

The V gene is TRBV15, the J gene TRBJ2-3; D ambiguous. The V and J ends lost 1 base and 3 bases respectively, with 5 bases between them. This CDR3 spans 13 amino acids. Germline CDR1 and CDR2: LNHNV and YYDKDF (reference sequence). In nucleotides, the CDR3 is TGTGCCACCAGCAGAGGCCAGACAGATACGCAGTATTTT. Translation: CATSRGQTDTQYF.

The gene calls are TRBV25-1 and TRBJ2-7; no firm D call. V lost 1 base, J lost 0 bases, and 10 bases lay in between. The CDR3 covers 15 residues. In germline, CDR1 is MGHDK, CDR2 SYGVNS. The CDR3 spells CASSESGRSSYEQYF. The CDR3 nucleotides read TGTGCCAGCAGTGAATCGGGCAGGAGCTCCTACGAGCAGTACTTC.

The chain uses TRBV11-3 and TRBJ2-5, with 7 bases matching TRBD1. With V trimmed by 4 bases and J by 2 bases, 10 bases remained unmatched. Per germline, CDR1 SGHNT and CDR2 YENEEA. The CDR3 is made up of 16 amino acids. CDR3 in DNA: TGTGCCAGCAGCTCCGGCCGCGTCAGGGGGCAAGAGACCCAGTACTTC. Translating gives CASSSGRVRGQETQYF. Based on the CDR3 plus reference TRBV11-3 and TRBJ2-5, the full variable domain is EAGVVQSPRYKIIEKKQPVAFWCNPISGHNTLYWYLQNLGQGPELLIRYENEEAVDDSQLPKDRFSAERLKGVDSTLKIQPAELGDSAVYLCASSSGRVRGQETQYFGPGTRLLVL.

The chain links TRBV28 to TRBJ2-7, with a tentative D call TRBD2 (5 bases). Trimming took 8 bases from V and 3 from J, leaving 17 bases between them. Looked up from germline, CDR1 is MDHEN and CDR2 is SYDVKM. The CDR3 spans 14 residues. The CDR3 region is CASCSVTEVYEQYF. DNA for the CDR3: TGTGCCAGCTGTTCAGTGACGGAGGTCTACGAGCAGTACTTC. The full variable domain, completed using reference TRBV28 and TRBJ2-7, is DVKVTQSSRYLVKRTGEKVFLECVQDMDHENMFWYRQDPGLGLRLIYFSYDVKMKEKGDIPEGYSVSREKKERFSLILESASTNQTSMYLCASCSVTEVYEQYFGPGTRLTVT.

The count of this clone is one. This chain links TRBV7-2 with TRBJ1-2, with 9 bases that match TRBD1. V dropped 5 bases and J dropped 2; count of bases not matched to a gene: 6. The CDR3 contains 15 residues. Per the germline V gene, CDR1 is SGHTA and CDR2 is FQGNSA. CDR3 residues: CASSKRTGDNYGYTF. The DNA for the CDR3 is TGTGCCAGCAGCAAGCGGACAGGGGACAACTATGGCTACACCTTC.

The J gene is TRBJ2-3, the V gene TRBV30; no reliable D call. Trimming stripped 1 base from V and 8 bases from J, with 10 bases between. Germline V lookup: CDR1 GTSNPN, CDR2 SVGIG (reference sequence). The CDR3 length is 12 residues. The CDR3 DNA is TGTGCCTGGAGTGGAAACTTGGTTACGCAGTATTTT. Translated: CAWSGNLVTQYF.

This clone has a handful of counts. The chain recombines TRBV20-1 with TRBJ2-5; D might be TRBD1 (5 bases). Germline CDR1 is DFQATT and CDR2 is SNEGSKA (reference sequence). Trimming shortened V by 6 bases and J by 5 bases, and 10 bases separated the two germline ends. CDR3 length: 11 residues. The CDR3 loop is CSAGPGETQYF. For the CDR3, the DNA is TGCAGTGCGGGGCCGGGTGAGACCCAGTACTTC.

The chain recombines TRBV5-1 with TRBJ1-5; the match to TRBD1 covers 10 bases. With 4 bases clipped from V and 1 base from J, the junction kept 2 bases outside the gene matches. Looked up from germline, CDR1 is SGHRS and CDR2 is YFSETQ. CDR3 length: 15 amino acids. The CDR3 spells CASSPGQGSNQPQHF. The CDR3 DNA sequence: TGCGCCAGCAGCCCGGGACAGGGGAGCAATCAGCCCCAGCATTTT.

This clone has just one count. The chain uses TRBV29-1 and TRBJ2-3; D ambiguous. This CDR3 contains 14 residues. Trimming stripped 4 bases from V and 1 base from J, with 12 bases between. Germline assignment: CDR1 SQVTM and CDR2 ANQGSEA. Written as DNA, the CDR3 is TGCAGCGTTGGGAGAAGTCGTGGCACAGATACGCAGTATTTT. This codes for CSVGRSRGTDTQYF.

The chain combines TRBV30 with TRBJ1-2; no clear D. V shed 0 bases and J shed 6 bases, with 20 bases lying between them. CDR1 GTSNPN and CDR2 SVGIG come from the germline V gene (reference sequence). This CDR3 spans 16 amino acids. The CDR3 sequence is CAWSVPQTHPFNGYTF. In DNA, the CDR3 is TGTGCCTGGAGTGTACCGCAGACCCATCCATTTAATGGCTACACCTTC.

The J gene is TRBJ2-6, the V gene TRBV30, with D unclear. The CDR3 spans 13 residues. CDR1 GTSNPN and CDR2 SVGIG come from the germline V gene (reference sequence). V dropped 3 bases and J dropped 10 bases, with 13 bases sitting between them. The CDR3 sequence is CAWSLTTYNVLTF. The CDR3 DNA reads TGTGCCTGGAGCCTGACGACTTATAACGTCCTGACTTTC.

The V gene is TRBV7-2, the J gene TRBJ1-6; 7 bases fit TRBD1. The CDR3 runs 13 residues. From germline, CDR1 is SGHTA and CDR2 FQGNSA. Trimming removed 4 bases from V and 10 bases from J; junction bases left unmatched: 4. The CDR3 DNA reads as TGTGCCAGCAGCTCGGGACAGCCCTCACCCCTCCACTTT. Translating it yields CASSSGQPSPLHF. The full variable domain, its missing parts supplied by reference TRBV7-2 and TRBJ1-6, is GAGVSQSPSNKVTEKGKDVELRCDPISGHTALYWYRQSLGQGLEFLIYFQGNSAPDKSGLPSDRFSAERTGGSVSTLTIQRTQQEDSAVYLCASSSGQPSPLHFGNGTRLTVT.

The rearrangement joins TRBV29-1 to TRBJ1-2; maybe TRBD1 (6 bases). The ends were cut back, 0 bases at V and 6 bases at J, with 20 bases in the middle. The CDR3 has 16 residues. The germline gives CDR1 SQVTM, CDR2 ANQGSEA. This chain's CDR3 is CSVEDPRRRGGDGYTF. CDR3 nucleotide sequence: TGCAGCGTTGAAGACCCCCGGCGAAGGGGGGGAGATGGCTACACCTTC.

The chain has TRBV23-1 and TRBJ1-5; no reliable D call. TRBV23-1 is assigned to the ORF class and has an uncertain function. CDR3 length: 16 residues. Trimming left V 4 bases short and J 2 bases short, with 15 bases between. The CDR3 bases are TGCGCCAGCAGTCCACCCCCTAGGCAGGGCAATCAGCCCCAGCATTTT. Residues: CASSPPPRQGNQPQHF.